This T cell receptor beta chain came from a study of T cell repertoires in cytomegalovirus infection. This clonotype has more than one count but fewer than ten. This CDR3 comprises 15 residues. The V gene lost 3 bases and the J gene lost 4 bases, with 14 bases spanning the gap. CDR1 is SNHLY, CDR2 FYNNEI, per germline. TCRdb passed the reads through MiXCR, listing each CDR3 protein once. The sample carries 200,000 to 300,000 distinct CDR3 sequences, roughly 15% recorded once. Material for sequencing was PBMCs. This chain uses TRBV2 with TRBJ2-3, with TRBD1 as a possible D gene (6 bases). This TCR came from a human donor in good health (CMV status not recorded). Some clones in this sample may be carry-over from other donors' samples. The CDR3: CASSDKGSGADTQYF. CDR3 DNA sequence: TGTGCCAGCAGTGATAAGGGGTCAGGGGCAGATACGCAGTATTTT.